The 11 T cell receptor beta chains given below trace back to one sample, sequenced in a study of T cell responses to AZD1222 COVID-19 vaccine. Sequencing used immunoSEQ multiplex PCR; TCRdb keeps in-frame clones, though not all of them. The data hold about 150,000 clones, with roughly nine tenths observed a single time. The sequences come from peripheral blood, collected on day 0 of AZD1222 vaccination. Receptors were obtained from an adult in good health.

CDR3 nucleotide sequence: TGTGCCAGCAGTTCAAGACAGGGGGTTAATGAAAAACTGTTTTTT. It yields the protein CASSSRQGVNEKLFF. V gene TRBV7-9 combines with J gene TRBJ1-4, with 9 nucleotides matching TRBD1. The V segment lost 6 bases and the J segment 4 bases; nucleotides outside the gene matches: 6. Germline loops: CDR1 SEHNR, CDR2 FQNEAQ (reference sequence). The CDR3 extends over 15 amino acids.

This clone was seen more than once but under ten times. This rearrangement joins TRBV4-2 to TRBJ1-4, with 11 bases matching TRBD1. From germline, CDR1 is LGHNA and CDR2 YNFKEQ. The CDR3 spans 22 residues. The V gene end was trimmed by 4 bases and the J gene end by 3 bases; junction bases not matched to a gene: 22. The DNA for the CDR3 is TGTGCCAGCAGCCGACTAAGGGCGGGGGACAGGGGGTCGAATATAGCTAATGAAAAACTGTTTTTT. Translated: CASSRLRAGDRGSNIANEKLFF.

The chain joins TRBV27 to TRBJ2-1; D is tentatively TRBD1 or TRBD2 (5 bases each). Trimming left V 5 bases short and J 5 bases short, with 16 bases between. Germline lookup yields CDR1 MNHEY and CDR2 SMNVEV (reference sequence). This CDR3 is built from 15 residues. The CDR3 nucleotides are TGTGCCAGCAGTCCGGGGCGCCCAGACCACAATGAGCAGTTCTTC. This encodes CASSPGRPDHNEQFF.

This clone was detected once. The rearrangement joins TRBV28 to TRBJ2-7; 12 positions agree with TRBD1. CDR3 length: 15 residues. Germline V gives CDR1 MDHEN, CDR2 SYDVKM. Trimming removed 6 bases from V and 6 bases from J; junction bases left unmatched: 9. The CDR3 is CASRYPGTGGSEQYF. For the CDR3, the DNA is TGTGCCAGCAGATACCCGGGGACAGGGGGCTCCGAGCAGTACTTC.

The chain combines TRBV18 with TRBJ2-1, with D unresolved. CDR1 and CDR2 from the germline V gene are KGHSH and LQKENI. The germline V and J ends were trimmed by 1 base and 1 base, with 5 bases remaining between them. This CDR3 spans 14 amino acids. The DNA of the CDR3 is TGTGCCAGCTCACCACTTAGGTCCTACAATGAGCAGTTCTTC. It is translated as CASSPLRSYNEQFF.

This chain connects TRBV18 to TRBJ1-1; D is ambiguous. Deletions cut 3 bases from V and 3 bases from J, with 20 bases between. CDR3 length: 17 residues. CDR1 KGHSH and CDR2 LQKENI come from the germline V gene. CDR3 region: CASSPVGRLGIDTEAFF. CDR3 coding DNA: TGTGCCAGCTCACCGGTTGGCAGATTGGGGATAGACACTGAAGCTTTCTTT.

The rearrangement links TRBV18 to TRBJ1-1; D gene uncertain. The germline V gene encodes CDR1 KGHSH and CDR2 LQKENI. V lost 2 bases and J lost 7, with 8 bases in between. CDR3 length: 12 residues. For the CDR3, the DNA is TGTGCCAGCTCACCATTAGGGAATGAAGCTTTCTTT. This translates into CASSPLGNEAFF.

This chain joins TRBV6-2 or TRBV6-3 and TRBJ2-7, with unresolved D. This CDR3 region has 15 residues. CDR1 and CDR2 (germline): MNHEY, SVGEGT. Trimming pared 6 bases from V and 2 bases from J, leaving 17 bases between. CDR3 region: CASSPILVGTYEQYF. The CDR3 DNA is TGTGCCAGCAGCCCAATCTTAGTAGGGACCTACGAGCAGTACTTC.

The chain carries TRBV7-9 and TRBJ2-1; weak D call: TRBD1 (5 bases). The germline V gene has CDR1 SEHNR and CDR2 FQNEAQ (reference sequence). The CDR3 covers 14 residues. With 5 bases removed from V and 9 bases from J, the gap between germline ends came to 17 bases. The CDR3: CASSPMGLGSEQFF. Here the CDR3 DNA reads TGTGCCAGCAGCCCAATGGGGCTAGGTAGTGAGCAGTTCTTC.

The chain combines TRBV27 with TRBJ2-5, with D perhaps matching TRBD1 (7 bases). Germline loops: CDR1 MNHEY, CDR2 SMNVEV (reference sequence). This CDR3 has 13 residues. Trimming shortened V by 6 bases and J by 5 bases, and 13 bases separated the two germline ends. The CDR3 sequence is CASRVTGRETQYF. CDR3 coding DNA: TGTGCCAGCAGGGTGACAGGGAGGGAGACCCAGTACTTC.

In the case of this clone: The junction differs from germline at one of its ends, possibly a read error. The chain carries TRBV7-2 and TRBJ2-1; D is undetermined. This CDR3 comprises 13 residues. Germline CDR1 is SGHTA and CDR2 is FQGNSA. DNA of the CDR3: TGTGCCAGCGGCTTCCTATCGAGAAATGAGCAGTTCTTC. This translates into CASGFLSRNEQFF.